This T cell receptor (beta chain) derives from a study of blood T cell repertoires in COVID-19. On the study more broadly: Samples of COVID-19 (acute and convalescent) were obtained from the United States, Italy and Spain.

The V and J ends lost 5 bases and 5 bases respectively, with 16 bases between them. The CDR3 contains 15 residues. Germline CDR1 reads SGHAT; CDR2 reads FQNNGV. This clone was counted once. Per the authors' pipeline: From reference gene primer amplification, estimates of nucleated cell counts were derived. Libraries were prepared by immunoSEQ multiplex PCR; TCRdb keeps only in-frame clonotypes and omits some of them. That table is the source of V, J and clone size, and D and trimming were worked out from the DNA. The table lists 300,000 or so clones, 80% to 90% of them singletons. The receptor was isolated from a woman aged 50 to 60 with acute or convalescent COVID-19. The source material was peripheral blood. This chain links TRBV11-2 with TRBJ1-5; TRBD1 might be the D (5 bases). The CDR3 nucleotides are TGTGCCAGCAGCACATCAAGCAGGGTTGATCAGCCCCAGCATTTT. Residues: CASSTSSRVDQPQHF.